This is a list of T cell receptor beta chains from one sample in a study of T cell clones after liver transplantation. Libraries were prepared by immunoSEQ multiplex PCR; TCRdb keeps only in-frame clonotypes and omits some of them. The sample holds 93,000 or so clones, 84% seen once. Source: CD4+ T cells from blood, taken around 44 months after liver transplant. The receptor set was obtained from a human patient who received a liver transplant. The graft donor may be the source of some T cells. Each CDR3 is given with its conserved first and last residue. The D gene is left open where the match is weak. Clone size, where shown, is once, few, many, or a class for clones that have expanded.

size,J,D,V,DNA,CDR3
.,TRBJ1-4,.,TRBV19,TGTGCCAGTAGTATGGGCCAGGGGATAGGTAATGAAAAACTGTTTTTT,CASSMGQGIGNEKLFF
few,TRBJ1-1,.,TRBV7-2,TGTGCCAGCAGCTCCCTCTGGAGCCAAGCTTTCTTT,CASSSLWSQAFF
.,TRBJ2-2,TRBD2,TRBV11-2,TGTGCCAGCAGCTCGATACTAGCGGGATGGGGCGGGGAGCTGTTTTTT,CASSSILAGWGGELFF
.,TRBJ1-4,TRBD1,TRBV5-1,TGCGCCAGCAGCTTGCCGCGGGGACAGGGGGCGTCGGGTGAAAAACTGTTTTTT,CASSLPRGQGASGEKLFF
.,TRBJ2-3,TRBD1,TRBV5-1,TGCGCCAGCAGCCGCGCCGTGGATTCTAGGACAGGCAGGCGGAGCACAGATACGCAGTATTTT,CASSRAVDSRTGRRSTDTQYF
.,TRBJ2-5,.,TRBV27,TGTGCCAGCAGTTTATTTGGGGTGATGGAGACCCAGTACTTC,CASSLFGVMETQYF
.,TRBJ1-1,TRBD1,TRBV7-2,TGTGCCAGCAGCCCGGACAGGTTAAACACTGAAGCTTTCTTT,CASSPDRLNTEAFF
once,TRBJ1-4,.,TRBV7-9,TGTGCCAGCAGCTTAGCCCCTGCAACTAATGAAAAACTGTTTTTT,CASSLAPATNEKLFF
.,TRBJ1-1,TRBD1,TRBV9,TGTGCCAGCAGCGTAGGATTGGGGACAGGGACTGAAGCTTTCTTT,CASSVGLGTGTEAFF
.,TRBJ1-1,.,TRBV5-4,TGTGCCAGCAGCCTCCGTAGCACTGAAGCTTTCTTT,CASSLRSTEAFF
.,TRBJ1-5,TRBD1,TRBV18,TGTGCCAGCTCAAGGGGACAGATCGAACCCCAGCATTTT,CASSRGQIEPQHF
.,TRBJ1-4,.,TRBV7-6,TGTGCCAGCAGCTTACCCGGACAGATCAGGGAAAAACTGTTTTTT,CASSLPGQIREKLFF
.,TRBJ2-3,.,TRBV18,TGTGCCAGCTCAGGAAGGGGTGTGACAGATACGCAGTATTTT,CASSGRGVTDTQYF
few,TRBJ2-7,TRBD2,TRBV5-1,TGCGCCAGCAGCTTAATGCCGGGACTAGCCAACGAGCAGTACTTC,CASSLMPGLANEQYF
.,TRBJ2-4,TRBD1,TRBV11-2,TGTGCCAGCAGCTCGGGACAGGGCAAAAACATTCAGTACTTC,CASSSGQGKNIQYF
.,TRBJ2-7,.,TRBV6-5,TGTGCCAGCAGTTACTTGCCTAAGGGGTCCTACGAGCAGTACTTC,CASSYLPKGSYEQYF
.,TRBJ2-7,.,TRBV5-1,TGCGCCAGCCGTTCGGCCAGCGACGAGCAGTACTTC,CASRSASDEQYF
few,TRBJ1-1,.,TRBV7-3,TGTGCCAGCAGCACACAGGGGAACACTGAAGCTTTCTTT,CASSTQGNTEAFF
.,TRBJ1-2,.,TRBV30,TGTGCCTGGACGGGTCAGGGCGTCGGCTATGGCTACACCTTC,CAWTGQGVGYGYTF
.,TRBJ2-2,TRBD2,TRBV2,TGTGCCAAAGCCGGGACTAGCGGTTCCGGGGAGCTGTTTTTT,CAKAGTSGSGELFF
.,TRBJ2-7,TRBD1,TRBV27,TGTGCCAGCAGTCCAGTTGCCCTGGGACAGAGCTCCTACGAGCAGTACTTC,CASSPVALGQSSYEQYF
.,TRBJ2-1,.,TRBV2,TGTGCCAGCAGTGTGGTACGGGATACTTACAATGAGCAGTTCTTC,CASSVVRDTYNEQFF
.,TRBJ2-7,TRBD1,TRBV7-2,TGTGCCAGCAGCTTAGCTCCGACAGGGGCCTACGAGCAGTACTTC,CASSLAPTGAYEQYF
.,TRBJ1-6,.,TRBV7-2,TGTGCCAGCAGCGCCCGAAACTCACCCCTCCACTTT,CASSARNSPLHF
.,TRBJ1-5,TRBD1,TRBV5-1,TGCGCCAGCAGCTTGGAGGGACAGGGGCATCAGCCCCAGCATTTT,CASSLEGQGHQPQHF
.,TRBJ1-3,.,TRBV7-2,TGTGCCAGCAGCTTAGGGGGGGTAATCTCTGGAAACACCATATATTTT,CASSLGGVISGNTIYF
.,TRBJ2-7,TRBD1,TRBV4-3,TGCGCCAGCAGCCCCCGGACAGGGACCTACGAGCAGTACTTC,CASSPRTGTYEQYF
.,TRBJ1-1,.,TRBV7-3,TGTGCCAGCAGCTTACAAACCCGCGGGGGGCGAAACACTGAAGCTTTCTTT,CASSLQTRGGRNTEAFF
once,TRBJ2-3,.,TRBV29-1,TGCAGCGTTGTAGTCCCTGCCGGGGGAGATACGCAGTATTTT,CSVVVPAGGDTQYF
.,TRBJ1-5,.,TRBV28,TGTGCCAGCAGCTCGGGAGCTTCCTATCAGCCCCAGCATTTT,CASSSGASYQPQHF
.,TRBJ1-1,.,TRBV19,TGTGCCAGTAGTGTAAACGGCGCCAGGAGTGAAGCTTTCTTT,CASSVNGARSEAFF
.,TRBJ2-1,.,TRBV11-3,TGCGCCAGCAGCCCTTCGGGCGGGGAATACAATGAGCAGTTCTTC,CASSPSGGEYNEQFF
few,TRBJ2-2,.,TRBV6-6,TGTGCCAGCAGTTACCGGCCAGGGCAATCCGGGGAGCTGTTTTTT,CASSYRPGQSGELFF
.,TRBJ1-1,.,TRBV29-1,.,CSVVRTFGAEAFF
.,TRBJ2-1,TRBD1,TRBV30,TGTGCCCGAGGGGGCAGACGACTACCGGAGCAGTTCTTC,CARGGRRLPEQFF
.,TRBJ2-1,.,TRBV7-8,TGTGCCAGCAGCATGGGGGGGCGGGCCTACAATGAGCAGTTCTTC,CASSMGGRAYNEQFF
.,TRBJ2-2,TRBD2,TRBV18,TGTGCCAGCTCACCAAGACTAGCGGGGGACGGGGAGCTGTTTTTT,CASSPRLAGDGELFF
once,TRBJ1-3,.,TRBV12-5,TGTGCTAGTGGTTTCGTCCGGGACTCTGGAAACACCATATATTTT,CASGFVRDSGNTIYF
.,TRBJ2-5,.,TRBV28,TGTGCCAGCAGAGCACTAGCCCCCCAAGAGACCCAGTACTTC,CASRALAPQETQYF
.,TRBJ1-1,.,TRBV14,TGTGCCAGCAGCCAAGTGGACGGGACTGAAGCTTTCTTT,CASSQVDGTEAFF
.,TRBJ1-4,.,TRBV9,TGTGCCAGCAGCGCGTCAGGTTGGGATGAAAAACTGTTTTTT,CASSASGWDEKLFF
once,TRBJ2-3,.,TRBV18,TGTGCCAGCTCACCGACCCTAAGCACAGATACGCAGTATTTT,CASSPTLSTDTQYF
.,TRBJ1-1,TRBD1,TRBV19,TGTGCCAGTAGTCCTACGGACAGGGCGGCCACTGAAGCTTTCTTT,CASSPTDRAATEAFF
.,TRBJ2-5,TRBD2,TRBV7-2,TGTGCCAGCAGCCACGGCCCTCTAGCGGGACAAGAGACCCAGTACTTC,CASSHGPLAGQETQYF
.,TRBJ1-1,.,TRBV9,TGTGCCAGCAACGCGGCCGGAGGGGATACTGAAGCTTTCTTT,CASNAAGGDTEAFF
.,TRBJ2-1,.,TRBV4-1,TGCGCCAGCAGCCAAGCCGAAAATGGGCCAGCCTACAATGAGCAGTTCTTC,CASSQAENGPAYNEQFF
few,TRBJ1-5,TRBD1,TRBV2,TGTGCCAGCAGCGGGGGACAGGGCCATCAGCCCCAGCATTTT,CASSGGQGHQPQHF
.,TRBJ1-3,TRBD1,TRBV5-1,TGCGCCAGCAGCTTAGTACAGGGGGCCTCTGGAAACACCATATATTTT,CASSLVQGASGNTIYF
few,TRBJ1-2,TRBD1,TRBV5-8,TGTGCCAGCAGACACACAGGGGCGCCACACGGCTACACCTTC,CASRHTGAPHGYTF
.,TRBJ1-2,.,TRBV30,TGTGCCTGGAAGAGGGACTTCTATGGCTACACCTTC,CAWKRDFYGYTF
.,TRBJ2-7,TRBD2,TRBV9,TGTGCCAGCAGTCGGAGACTAGCGGGCAACTACGAGCAGTACTTC,CASSRRLAGNYEQYF
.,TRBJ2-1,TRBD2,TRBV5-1,TGCGCCAGCAGCATAACTAGCGGGGGGCGAGGCCTTGAGCAGTTCTTC,CASSITSGGRGLEQFF
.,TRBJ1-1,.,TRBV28,TGTGCCAGCAGCCTGATGCGGCAGCCGAACACTGAAGCTTTCTTT,CASSLMRQPNTEAFF
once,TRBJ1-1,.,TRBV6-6,TGTGCCAGCAGTTACGGGCCCGGGACAACGAACACTGAAGCTTTCTTT,CASSYGPGTTNTEAFF
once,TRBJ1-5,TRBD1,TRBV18,TGTGCCAGCTCCGGGGGCACAGGGGGCAATCAGCCCCAGCATTTT,CASSGGTGGNQPQHF
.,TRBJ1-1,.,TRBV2,TGTGCCAGCAGTGGCGGAGGCGGGGCCACTGAAGCTTTCTTT,CASSGGGGATEAFF
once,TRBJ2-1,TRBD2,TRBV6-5,TGTGCCAGCAGTTACAGTAGCGGGGTATACAATGAGCAGTTCTTC,CASSYSSGVYNEQFF